A selection of T cell receptor beta chains follows, all from one sample in a study of T cells expressing NK-cell markers. Each CDR3 protein gets one entry in TCRdb, which reprocessed the 5' RACE reads and gives no DNA. The sample has 350,000 to 450,000 distinct CDR3 sequences. Source material: blood T cells: a sorted CD56 or NKG2C T cell subset, CD4+ or CD8+ T cells, or bulk PBMC T cells (not recorded which). These TCRs come from a man aged 18 to 69 in good health. Both conserved end residues are part of each CDR3.

len	v_gene	j_gene	CDR3aa
17	TRBV6-1	TRBJ2-3	CASSPRPSPTSTDTQYF
15	TRBV5-5	TRBJ2-7	CASSPIQGFGYEQYF
13	TRBV6-4	TRBJ1-1	CASSATGATEAFF
16	TRBV24-1	TRBJ2-1	CATSDPGQGSYNEQFF
12	TRBV23-1	TRBJ2-7	CAGLMGDYEQYF
15	TRBV12-3/TRBV12-4	TRBJ1-5	CASSSRDSSNQPQHF
14	TRBV27	TRBJ2-1	CASSRDTPVGEQFF
15	TRBV20-1	TRBJ2-5	CSARNAGGSQETQYF
15	TRBV28	TRBJ1-6	CASRYYTSYNSPLHF
20	TRBV4-2	TRBJ2-1	CASSQIKRAGDKSSYNEQFF
15	TRBV3-1	TRBJ1-1	CASSQDREPLRKAFF
19	TRBV4-2	TRBJ2-3	CASSPWPGQGKTSTDTQYF
18	TRBV15	TRBJ2-1	CATSRDIPDLFSYNEQFF
15	TRBV9	TRBJ2-2	CASSVGVTNTGELFF
13	TRBV20-1	TRBJ2-5	CSARDSGSATQYF
14	TRBV12-3/TRBV12-4	TRBJ2-4	CASSPTGFGNIQYF
18	TRBV3-1	TRBJ2-2	CASSGRLAGGPRTGELFF
14	TRBV7-9	TRBJ2-7	CASSFRDRVAEQYF
14	TRBV6-1	TRBJ2-4	CASRPWIAKNIQYF
15	TRBV19	TRBJ2-1	CASSMSGGGQYEQFF
17	TRBV11-3	TRBJ1-2	CATPLNPGTDINYGYTF
14	TRBV20-1	TRBJ2-1	CSAWTSGIYNEQFF
14	TRBV12-3/TRBV12-4	TRBJ1-4	CASSFGGGVEKLFF
12	TRBV6-5	TRBJ1-1	CASRQGSTEAFF
16	TRBV19	TRBJ1-5	CASSTGRGRRDQPQHF
15	TRBV6-1	TRBJ1-1	CASSPPGQGVTEAFF
14	TRBV29-1	TRBJ1-2	CSVDSGQGVRGYTF
16	TRBV6-5	TRBJ2-5	CASSYGSGTGVETQYF
14	TRBV18	TRBJ1-2	CASSRGQEPSGYTF
16	TRBV6-1	TRBJ2-1	CASSERPQRGNNEQFF
16	TRBV6-5	TRBJ2-7	CASSYRRAGGHYEQYF
15	TRBV20-1	TRBJ2-5	CSAVIAGTWGETQYF
15	TRBV5-5	TRBJ2-2	CASSIGHRSHGELFF
18	TRBV19	TRBJ2-3	CASSTPPGRGAVTDTQYF
15	TRBV5-1	TRBJ2-1	CASSLPKQLGNEQFF
14	TRBV20-1	TRBJ2-1	CSARPTARHNEQFF
15	TRBV3-1	TRBJ2-3	CASSHLGGGPDTQYF
15	TRBV6-1	TRBJ1-5	CASNPGHGGVQPQHF
17	TRBV5-1	TRBJ1-1	CASSWQAGTRMNTEAFF
15	TRBV7-6	TRBJ2-2	CASSLPTRGTGELFF
15	TRBV12-3/TRBV12-4	TRBJ2-1	CASRPGSGGYNEQFF
17	TRBV5-5	TRBJ2-3	CASSLAVRKGGWDTQYF
17	TRBV4-1	TRBJ2-7	CASSQDMLAGAFYEQYF
17	TRBV11-1	TRBJ2-7	CASSPSHRGRFTVEQYF
18	TRBV19	TRBJ1-4	CASSQGKGIALANEKLFF
15	TRBV7-8	TRBJ2-5	CASSQGLAGTGTQYF
15	TRBV2	TRBJ1-4	CASSFPGGGSEKLFF
15	TRBV12-3/TRBV12-4	TRBJ2-7	CASSLAGQVSYEQYF
20	TRBV5-1	TRBJ2-6	CASSYNETPDRGSGANVLTF
15	TRBV2	TRBJ1-6	CASRVRSGGNSPLHF